The 29 T cell receptor beta chains reported below all come from one sample, sequenced in a study of T-cell reconstitution after alpha-beta-depleted transplantation in children (dated by TCRdb to 2015 to 2016). The library relied on PCR. Sequencer: Illumina HiSeq 2500. Molecular barcoding was employed in the preparation of TCR libraries, with unique molecular identifiers being used to normalize TCRbeta repertoire quantification. TCRdb reran the public reads through fastp at Q25 and MiXCR, keeping productive beta chains. Each record represents a unique CDR3 protein, reported with the most common genes and DNA among its rows. The sample contains around 680,000 distinct CDR3 sequences, 16% of them found a single time. Approximately 1.1% of the sample rests with the top ten. The sequences come from PBMCs from the stem cell graft donor, collected from the stem cell graft. These receptors all stem from a human donor who donated a stem cell graft to a child with acute myeloid leukemia.

This clonotype was recorded many times. The chain has TRBV7-2 and TRBJ2-7, with TRBD1 matching 7 bases. This CDR3 comprises 16 residues. CDR1 is SGHTA, CDR2 FQGNSA, per germline. With V trimmed by 4 bases and J by 4 bases, 13 bases remained unmatched. CDR3 in DNA: TGTGCCAGCAGCTCTCAAGATTGGGACAGACTTTACGAGCAGTACTTC. This codes for CASSSQDWDRLYEQYF.

This clonotype was counted at least ten times. The chain combines TRBV12-3 or TRBV12-4 with TRBJ1-1, with D tentatively TRBD1 (6 bases). V was shortened by 7 bases and J by 0 bases, with 21 bases between the two germline ends. The CDR3 sequence is 17 residues long. The CDR3 is CASTRGGAGGMNTEAFF. CDR3 bases: TGTGCCAGCACTAGGGGGGGAGCTGGGGGTATGAACACTGAAGCTTTCTTT.

This clonotype was observed a handful of times. The chain uses TRBV7-2 and TRBJ1-1; 9 nucleotides agree with TRBD1. J lost 2 bases, V lost 4 bases, and 5 bases had no gene match. The CDR3 length is 15 residues. Germline V gene sequence: CDR1 SGHTA, CDR2 FQGNSA. The CDR3 region is CASSSWTGVNTEAFF. The CDR3 DNA is TGTGCCAGCAGCTCCTGGACAGGGGTCAACACTGAAGCTTTCTTT.

This chain joins TRBV20-1 and TRBJ2-4; perhaps D is TRBD1 or TRBD2 (5 bases each). Germline V CDR1 and CDR2: DFQATT, SNEGSKA (reference sequence). Deletions cut 3 bases from V and 6 bases from J, with 15 bases between. CDR3 length: 14 residues. Here the CDR3 DNA reads TGCAGTGCTAGTGTGAACGGGGCCCGAAACATTCAGTACTTC. It translates to CSASVNGARNIQYF.

The chain links TRBV28 to TRBJ2-7, with a tentative D call TRBD2 (7 bases). Germline assignment: CDR1 MDHEN and CDR2 SYDVKM. Trimming left V 7 bases short and J 0 bases short, with 22 bases between. The CDR3 spans 17 residues. CDR3 loop: CASTPSGLNRDSYEQYV. In DNA form, the CDR3 reads TGTGCCAGCACACCTAGCGGTCTTAACAGGGACTCCTACGAGCAGTACGTC.

The chain employs TRBV7-2 and TRBJ1-2, with 9 bases fitting TRBD1. Germline V gives CDR1 SGHTA, CDR2 FQGNSA. The J segment lost 3 bases and the V segment lost 3 bases, leaving 5 bases of the junction unmatched. This CDR3 is built from 15 residues. This CDR3 is CASSFAGDRDYGYTF. The CDR3 bases are TGTGCCAGCAGCTTTGCAGGGGACAGGGACTATGGCTACACCTTC.

This clonotype has a count of ten or more. The CDR3 DNA sequence: TGTGCCAGCAGCTTGGCCTTACAGGGGATCCAGTACTTC. Translation: CASSLALQGIQYF. The chain recombines TRBV5-5 with TRBJ2-5; 7 nucleotides agree with TRBD1. CDR1 and CDR2 (germline): SGHKS, YYEKEE (reference sequence). Germline trimming cut 0 bases from V and 10 bases from J; bases unmatched to any gene: 6. The CDR3 loop spans 13 amino acids.

This chain uses TRBV20-1 with TRBJ2-2; possibly TRBD2 for D (5 bases). The germline CDR1 and CDR2 sequences are DFQATT and SNEGSKA (reference sequence). The CDR3 loop spans 12 amino acids. V was pared by 6 bases and J by 3 bases, with 8 bases between. The CDR3 here is CSAGLDTGELFF. The CDR3 DNA sequence: TGCAGTGCAGGACTGGACACCGGGGAGCTGTTTTTT.

At least ten counts were recorded for this clonotype. The V call is TRBV20-1, the J call TRBJ2-7; 9 bases fit TRBD1. The CDR3 is made up of 14 amino acids. Germline V CDR1 and CDR2: DFQATT, SNEGSKA (reference sequence). V was pared by 6 bases and J by 4 bases, with 10 bases of the junction left unmatched. The CDR3 DNA reads as TGCAGTGCCAGTGGAGGGACAGGGTTTTACGAGCAGTACTTC. This gives the protein CSASGGTGFYEQYF.

This clonotype came up many times. The chain links TRBV20-1 to TRBJ1-5, with TRBD1 matching over 7 bases. CDR3 size: 13 residues. V lost 3 bases, J lost 5 bases, and 4 bases stayed unmatched. Germline V gene lookup returns CDR1 DFQATT and CDR2 SNEGSKA (reference sequence). The CDR3 reads CSASPTGYQPQHF. In DNA, the CDR3 is TGCAGTGCTAGCCCGACAGGGTATCAGCCCCAGCATTTT.

The genes are TRBV7-9 and TRBJ1-1; TRBD1 matches 7 bases. The CDR3 consists of 14 residues. Per germline, CDR1 SEHNR and CDR2 FQNEAQ (reference sequence). V shed 5 bases, J shed 4 bases, and the junction held 7 bases outside the gene matches. CDR3 sequence (DNA): TGTGCCAGCAGCCCTCCGGACAGGTTCACTGAAGCTTTCTTT. This sequence encodes CASSPPDRFTEAFF.

Only a few counts were recorded for this clonotype. The chain carries TRBV5-5 and TRBJ2-3, with D unclear. Germline V gene sequence: CDR1 SGHKS, CDR2 YYEKEE (reference sequence). This CDR3 has 12 amino acids. Trimming took 3 bases from V and 6 from J, leaving 8 bases between them. CDR3 sequence: CASSYQLDTQYF. The CDR3 DNA follows: TGTGCCAGCAGCTACCAATTGGATACGCAGTATTTT.

This clonotype was seen many times. V usage is TRBV5-5 and J usage is TRBJ2-5; D gene unclear. This CDR3 contains 14 residues. Germline CDR1 SGHKS, CDR2 YYEKEE (reference sequence). V lost 2 bases and J 5 bases, leaving 13 bases between the germline ends. This CDR3 is CASSLYSTDETQYF. The DNA of the CDR3 is TGTGCCAGCAGCTTATATTCGACGGACGAGACCCAGTACTTC. Together with reference TRBV5-5 and TRBJ2-5, the CDR3 gives the full variable domain: DAGVTQSPTHLIKTRGQQVTLRCSPISGHKSVSWYQQVLGQGPQFIFQYYEKEERGRGNFPDRFSARQFPNYSSELNVNALLLGDSALYLCASSLYSTDETQYFGPGTRLLVL.

This clonotype was counted only a few times. The chain couples TRBV12-3 or TRBV12-4 to TRBJ2-5; TRBD2 aligns across 7 bases. This CDR3 is built from 13 residues. Trimming cost V 3 bases and J 7 bases; bases outside gene matches: 5. This CDR3 is CASSFGRGGTQYF. CDR3 nucleotide sequence: TGTGCCAGCAGTTTTGGGAGGGGAGGGACCCAGTACTTC.

V gene TRBV7-9 combines with J gene TRBJ1-2, with D unclear. Germline V lookup: CDR1 SEHNR, CDR2 FQNEAQ (reference sequence). The V end lost 5 bases, the J end lost 6 bases, and 10 bases lay between the germline ends. The CDR3 length is 12 residues. CDR3 DNA sequence: TGTGCCAGCAGCCCAAGTGAGAATGGCTACACCTTC. It translates to CASSPSENGYTF. Drawing the rest from reference TRBV7-9 and TRBJ1-2, the complete variable domain is DTGVSQNPRHKITKRGQNVTFRCDPISEHNRLYWYRQTLGQGPEFLTYFQNEAQLEKSRLLSDRFSAERPKGSFSTLEIQRTEQGDSAMYLCASSPSENGYTFGSGTRLTVV.

This chain joins TRBV12-3 or TRBV12-4 and TRBJ2-7; D uncertain. This CDR3 contains 13 residues. V was pared by 3 bases and J by 4 bases, with 10 bases between. This CDR3 is CASSLVGSYEQYV. The CDR3 DNA sequence: TGTGCCAGCAGTTTGGTAGGTTCATACGAGCAGTACGTC.

This clonotype was observed at least ten times. The chain carries TRBV29-1 and TRBJ1-4; D might be TRBD1 (5 bases). The CDR3 totals 12 residues. Trimming left V 6 bases short and J 8 bases short, with 13 bases between. Germline CDR1 and CDR2: SQVTM and ANQGSEA. CDR3 in amino acids: CSVAWGREKLFF. Written as DNA, the CDR3 is TGCAGCGTGGCCTGGGGCCGAGAAAAACTGTTTTTT.

The V and J genes are TRBV11-1 and TRBJ2-3; 7 bases are a match to TRBD2. Germline V gene data show CDR1 as SGHAT and CDR2 as FQDESV (reference sequence). After removal of 5 bases from V and 7 bases from J, the junction contained 6 bases not matched to a gene. The CDR3 is made up of 13 amino acids. CDR3: CASSLREAYTQYF. The CDR3 DNA reads TGTGCCAGCAGCCTACGGGAGGCGTATACGCAGTATTTT.

The gene calls are TRBV20-1 and TRBJ2-3; 16 positions agree with TRBD2. The V segment lost 6 bases and the J segment 0 bases; nucleotides outside the gene matches: 12. The CDR3 length is 19 residues. Germline V lookup: CDR1 DFQATT, CDR2 SNEGSKA (reference sequence). The CDR3 coding sequence is TGCAGTGCCCGGGGACTAGCGGGGGGGCCTCCCCTTAGCACAGATACGCAGTATTTT. Amino acids: CSARGLAGGPPLSTDTQYF.

This clonotype was counted a few times. The V gene is TRBV25-1, the J gene TRBJ2-1; D not certain. CDR1 is MGHDK and CDR2 is SYGVNS in the germline V gene. The CDR3 loop spans 14 amino acids. V was trimmed by 5 bases and J by 5 bases, leaving 13 bases between them. The CDR3 DNA follows: TGTGCCAGCAGTATATTTCTAGTCGACAATGAGCAGTTCTTC. Amino acid sequence: CASSIFLVDNEQFF.

This clonotype was recorded a few times. The J gene is TRBJ1-4, the V gene TRBV5-5, with D unresolved. Germline CDR1 SGHKS, CDR2 YYEKEE (reference sequence). V was trimmed by 0 bases and J by 3 bases, leaving 6 bases between them. The CDR3 covers 14 residues. The chain's CDR3 is CASSLVEANEKLFF. The DNA for the CDR3 is TGTGCCAGCAGCTTGGTTGAGGCTAATGAAAAACTGTTTTTT.

The gene calls are TRBV18 and TRBJ2-1, with 7 bases aligning to TRBD1. V lost 3 bases to trimming and J lost 8 bases; unmatched junction nucleotides: 7. The CDR3 is 14 amino acids. Germline V gives CDR1 KGHSH, CDR2 LQKENI. The CDR3 DNA follows: TGTGCCAGCTCACCCCGACAGGGTCAGGATGAGCAGTTCTTC. It translates to CASSPRQGQDEQFF.

Many counts were recorded for this clonotype. The chain links TRBV6-5 to TRBJ2-4; D is possibly TRBD1 or TRBD2 (6 bases each). Germline V lookup: CDR1 MNHEY, CDR2 SVGAGI. Trimming cost V 1 base and J 8 bases, with 24 bases left between them. CDR3 length: 18 residues. The CDR3: CASSYWGAGGGRGHIQYF. The CDR3 DNA sequence: TGTGCCAGCAGTTACTGGGGGGCAGGAGGAGGACGTGGACACATTCAGTACTTC.

This clonotype was seen at least ten times. The rearrangement links TRBV27 to TRBJ2-3, with 8 bases fitting TRBD2. This CDR3 has 14 amino acids. With 5 bases clipped from V and 4 bases from J, the junction kept 5 bases outside the gene matches. CDR1 is MNHEY and CDR2 is SMNVEV in the germline V gene (reference sequence). The CDR3 loop reads CASSPREGADTQYF. DNA for the CDR3: TGTGCCAGCAGTCCTCGGGAGGGGGCAGATACGCAGTATTTT.

This clonotype was seen a few times. The chain employs TRBV11-2 and TRBJ1-5; TRBD1 might be the D (5 bases). Germline values: CDR1 SGHAT, CDR2 FQNNGV. Trimming left V 1 base short and J 5 bases short, with 6 bases between. The CDR3 runs 13 residues. As DNA, the CDR3 is TGTGCCAGCAGCTTAGGGGACCATCAGCCCCAGCATTTT. It translates to CASSLGDHQPQHF.

This clonotype came up many times. The chain employs TRBV5-6 and TRBJ2-1; no clear D gene. Trimming pared 0 bases from V and 3 bases from J, leaving 10 bases between. The CDR3 consists of 15 residues. Germline values: CDR1 SGHDT, CDR2 YYEEEE. The CDR3 bases are TGTGCCAGCAGCTTGGGGGTCGGTGACTACAATGAGCAGTTCTTC. Translation gives CASSLGVGDYNEQFF.

This clonotype was observed at least ten times. This rearrangement joins TRBV7-9 to TRBJ2-5; unclear D gene. The CDR3 runs 13 residues. From germline, CDR1 is SEHNR and CDR2 FQNEAQ (reference sequence). Trimming took off 5 bases at V and 2 bases at J, with 9 bases between the two ends. CDR3 residues: CASSVGSQETQYF. The DNA of the CDR3 is TGTGCCAGCAGCGTCGGATCACAAGAGACCCAGTACTTC.

The J gene is TRBJ2-5, the V gene TRBV20-1, with 8 bases lining up with TRBD2. Germline V gene lookup returns CDR1 DFQATT and CDR2 SNEGSKA (reference sequence). The J segment lost 6 bases and the V segment lost 6 bases, leaving 6 bases of the junction unmatched. The CDR3 is made up of 12 amino acids. Here the CDR3 DNA reads TGCAGTGCCAGCGGGGGCTTGCAGACCCAGTACTTC. This encodes CSASGGLQTQYF.

V is TRBV7-9 and J is TRBJ2-3; 10 nucleotides align to TRBD2. V lost 4 bases, J lost 0 bases, and 4 bases stayed unmatched. This CDR3 is built from 16 residues. The germline gives CDR1 SEHNR, CDR2 FQNEAQ (reference sequence). The CDR3 sequence: CASSSWTSGSTDTQYF. In nucleotides, the CDR3 is TGTGCCAGCAGCTCTTGGACTAGCGGTAGCACAGATACGCAGTATTTT.